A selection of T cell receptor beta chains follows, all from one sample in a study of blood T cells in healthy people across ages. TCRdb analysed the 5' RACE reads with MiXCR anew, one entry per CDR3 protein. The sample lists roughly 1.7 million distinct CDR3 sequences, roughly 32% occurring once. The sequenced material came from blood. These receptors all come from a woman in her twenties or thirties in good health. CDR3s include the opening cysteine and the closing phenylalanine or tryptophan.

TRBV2 CASSESGPDNGYGYTF
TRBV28 CAGRIINYGYTF
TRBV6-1 CASSEDPGGYGYTF
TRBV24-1 CATSEGDSSYNEQFF
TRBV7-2 CASSLNLERTYEQYF
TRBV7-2 CASSPLGRVQETQYF
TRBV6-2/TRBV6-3 CASSRGQAHSYEQYF
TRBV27 CASNSSTMNTEAFF
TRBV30 CAWSTLRGTEAFF
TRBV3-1 CASSQASSYDYTF
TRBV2 CASSLNRDTSYEQYF
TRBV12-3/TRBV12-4 CASSLEGHSNQPQHF
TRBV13 CASSLAGLDTQYF
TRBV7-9 CASSLYGGQRRAEAFF
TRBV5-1 CASSSAEGQPSPLHF
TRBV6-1 CASSENSGANYGYTF
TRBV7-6 CASSPGTTNFYGYTF
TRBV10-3 CAIGEGGEQYF
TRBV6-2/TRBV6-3 CASSYSAGVYNEQFF
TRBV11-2 CASSWGGGAAETQYF
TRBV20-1 CSAKILTSGRGDTQYF
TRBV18 CASSPRTSGNYNEQFF
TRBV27 CASTPSGGAPNEQYF
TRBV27 CASSSTLFPYEQYF
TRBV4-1 CTSSQVGGSGANVRTF
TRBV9 CAGSEIYADTQYF
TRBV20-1 CSARDRSSYGYTF
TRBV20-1 CSADPGSERPNTEAFF
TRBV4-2 CASSLTTGTSGANVLTF
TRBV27 CASSLSRGTKTYEQYF
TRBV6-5 CASSYSGQGPSSYNSPLHF
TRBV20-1 CSASETQETQYF
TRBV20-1 CSASPYSSGTYNEQFF
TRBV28 CASSPRVNEGYTF
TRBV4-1 CASSQEAGRVSSYEQYF